This entry concerns a single T cell receptor (beta chain). What it binds is not known. Method: immunoSEQ multiplex PCR; TCRdb's copy keeps in-frame clones and lacks some. The table has tens of thousands of clones, approximately 72% seen once. Investigators separated out CD4+ T cells once 9 to 11 days of culture had passed. The data were obtained in a study of vaccination effects on CD4 cells after COVID-19. CDR3 size: 17 residues. V was pared by 2 bases and J by 2 bases, with 17 bases between. From germline, CDR1 is SGHTA and CDR2 FQGNSA. This sequence was found in a human donor who had a prior SARS-CoV-2 infection. The chain joins TRBV7-2 to TRBJ2-3, with D possibly being TRBD1 or TRBD2 (5 bases each). This specimen consisted of CD4+ T cells from PBMCs cultured without peptide, obtained before COVID-19 vaccination. CDR3 sequence (DNA): TGTGCCAGCAGCTTAACGAGGTGGGGGAGCCACACAGATACGCAGTATTTT. Translation gives CASSLTRWGSHTDTQYF.